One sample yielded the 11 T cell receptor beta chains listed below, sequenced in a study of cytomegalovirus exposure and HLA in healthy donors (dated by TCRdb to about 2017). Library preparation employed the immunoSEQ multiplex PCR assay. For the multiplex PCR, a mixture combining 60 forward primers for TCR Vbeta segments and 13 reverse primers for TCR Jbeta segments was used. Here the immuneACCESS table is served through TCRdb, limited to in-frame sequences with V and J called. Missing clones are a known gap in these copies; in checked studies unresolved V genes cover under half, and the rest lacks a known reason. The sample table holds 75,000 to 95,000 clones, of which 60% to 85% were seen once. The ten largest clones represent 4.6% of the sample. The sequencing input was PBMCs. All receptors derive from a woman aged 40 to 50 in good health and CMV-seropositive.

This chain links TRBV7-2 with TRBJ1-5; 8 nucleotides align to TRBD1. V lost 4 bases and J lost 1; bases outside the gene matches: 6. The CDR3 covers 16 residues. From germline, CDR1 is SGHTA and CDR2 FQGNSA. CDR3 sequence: CASSWSGGRSNQPQHF. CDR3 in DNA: TGTGCCAGCAGCTGGTCAGGGGGCAGGAGCAATCAGCCCCAGCATTTT.

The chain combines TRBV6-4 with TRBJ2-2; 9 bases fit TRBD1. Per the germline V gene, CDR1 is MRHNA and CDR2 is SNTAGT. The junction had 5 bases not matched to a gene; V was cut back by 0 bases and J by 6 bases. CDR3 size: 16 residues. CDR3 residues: CASSDSGQGGAGELFF. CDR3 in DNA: TGTGCCAGCAGTGACTCGGGACAGGGCGGTGCCGGGGAGCTGTTTTTT.

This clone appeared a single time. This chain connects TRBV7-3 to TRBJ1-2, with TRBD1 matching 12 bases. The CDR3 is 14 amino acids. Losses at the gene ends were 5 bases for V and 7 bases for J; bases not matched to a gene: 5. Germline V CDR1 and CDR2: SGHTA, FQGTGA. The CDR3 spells CASSLGQGAPGYTF. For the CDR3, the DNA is TGTGCCAGCAGCCTGGGACAGGGGGCGCCTGGCTACACCTTC.

CDR3 coding DNA: TGTGCCACCAGCAGAGGCCCTTTGGGGAGCGGGGATTCCTACGAGCAGTACTTC. Translation: CATSRGPLGSGDSYEQYF. This chain links TRBV15 with TRBJ2-7; 7 bases fit TRBD2. V trimming: 1 base; J trimming: 1 base; junction bases outside the gene matches: 13. Germline CDR1 reads LNHNV; CDR2 reads YYDKDF (reference sequence). The CDR3 runs to 18 residues.

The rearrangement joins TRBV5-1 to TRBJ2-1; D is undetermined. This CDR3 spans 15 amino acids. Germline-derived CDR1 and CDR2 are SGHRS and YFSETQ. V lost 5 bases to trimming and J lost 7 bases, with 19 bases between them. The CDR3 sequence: CASSSRVFGVNEQFF. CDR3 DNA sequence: TGCGCCAGCAGTTCCCGGGTGTTCGGTGTGAATGAGCAGTTCTTC. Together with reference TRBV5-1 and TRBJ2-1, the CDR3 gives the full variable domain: KAGVTQTPRYLIKTRGQQVTLSCSPISGHRSVSWYQQTPGQGLQFLFEYFSETQRNKGNFPGRFSGRQFSNSRSEMNVSTLELGDSALYLCASSSRVFGVNEQFFGPGTRLTVL.

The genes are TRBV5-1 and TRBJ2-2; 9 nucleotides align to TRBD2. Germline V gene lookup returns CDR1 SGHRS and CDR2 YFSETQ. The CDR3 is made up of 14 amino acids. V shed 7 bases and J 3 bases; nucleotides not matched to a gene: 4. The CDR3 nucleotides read TGCGCCAGCGCAGCGGGGGGAGACACCGGGGAGCTGTTTTTT. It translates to CASAAGGDTGELFF.

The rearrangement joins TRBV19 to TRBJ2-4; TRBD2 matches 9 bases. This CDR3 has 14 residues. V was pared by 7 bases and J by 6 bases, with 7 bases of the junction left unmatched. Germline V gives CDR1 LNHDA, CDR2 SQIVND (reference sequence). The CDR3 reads CASIQGLARNIQYF. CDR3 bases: TGTGCCAGTATACAGGGACTAGCTCGAAACATTCAGTACTTC. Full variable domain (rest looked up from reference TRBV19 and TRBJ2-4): DGGITQSPKYLFRKEGQNVTLSCEQNLNHDAMYWYRQDPGQGLRLIYYSQIVNDFQKGDIAEGYSVSREKKESFPLTVTSAQKNPTAFYLCASIQGLARNIQYFGAGTRLSVL.

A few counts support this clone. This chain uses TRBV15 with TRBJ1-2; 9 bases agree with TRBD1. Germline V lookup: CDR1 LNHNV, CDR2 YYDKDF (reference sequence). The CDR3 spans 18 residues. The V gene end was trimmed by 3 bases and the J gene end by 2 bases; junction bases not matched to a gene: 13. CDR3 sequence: CATSRTSGTGSLNYGYTF. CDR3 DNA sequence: TGTGCCACCAGCAGGACATCCGGGACAGGGAGTTTAAACTATGGCTACACCTTC.

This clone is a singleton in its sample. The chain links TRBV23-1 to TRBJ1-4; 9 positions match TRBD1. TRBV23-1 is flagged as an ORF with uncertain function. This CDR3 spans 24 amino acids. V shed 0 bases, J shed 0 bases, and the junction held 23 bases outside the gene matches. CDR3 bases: TGCGCCAGCAGTCAATCGGGAACGGCAGTGCCGGGACAGGGAAAAACCGCAACTAATGAAAAACTGTTTTTT. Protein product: CASSQSGTAVPGQGKTATNEKLFF.

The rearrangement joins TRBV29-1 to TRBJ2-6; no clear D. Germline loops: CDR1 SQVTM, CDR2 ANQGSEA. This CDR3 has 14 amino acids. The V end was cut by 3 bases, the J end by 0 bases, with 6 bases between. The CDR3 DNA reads TGCAGCGTTGATATCGGCTCTGGGGCCAACGTCCTGACTTTC. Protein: CSVDIGSGANVLTF. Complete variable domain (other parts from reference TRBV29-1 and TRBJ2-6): SAVISQKPSRDICQRGTSLTIQCQVDSQVTMMFWYRQQPGQSLTLIATANQGSEATYESGFVIDKFPISRPNLTFSTLTVSNMSPEDSSIYLCSVDIGSGANVLTFGAGSRLTVL.

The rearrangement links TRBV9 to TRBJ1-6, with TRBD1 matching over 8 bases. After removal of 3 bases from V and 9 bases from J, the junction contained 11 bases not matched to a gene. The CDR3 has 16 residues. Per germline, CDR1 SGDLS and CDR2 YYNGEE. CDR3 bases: TGTGCCAGCAGCGCCGAGGGACAGGCGGCGGTTTCACCCCTCCACTTT. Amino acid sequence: CASSAEGQAAVSPLHF.